Below, 9 T cell receptor beta chains from the same sample are listed, as sequenced in a study of T cell responses to AZD1222 COVID-19 vaccine (dated by TCRdb to about 2021). The library was prepared using the immunoSEQ multiplex PCR assay. TCRdb took this table from immuneACCESS and kept in-frame rearrangements with V and J called. Such tables lack part of the clones; where checked against another copy, unresolved V genes explain under half of the gap, and the rest is unexplained. In this sample the table shows tens of thousands of clones, under 90% of which occur a single time. More than 8.5% of the sample is held by the ten biggest clonotypes. This specimen's time point label, interpreted: baseline before first vaccination. The sample was peripheral blood, taken on day 0 of AZD1222 vaccination. These receptor sequences come from an adult in good health.

This rearrangement joins TRBV13 to TRBJ1-1; D is ambiguous. The CDR3 covers 14 residues. The ends were cut back, 4 bases at V and 6 bases at J, with 15 bases in the middle. Germline CDR1 and CDR2: PRHDT and FYEKMQ (reference sequence). CDR3 region: CASSYSRGRAEAFF. In nucleotides, the CDR3 is TGTGCCAGCAGCTATTCGAGAGGGAGGGCTGAAGCTTTCTTT.

The chain has TRBV5-6 and TRBJ2-1; D might be TRBD1 or TRBD2, each matching 5 bases. Trimming cost V 2 bases and J 0 bases, with 6 bases left between them. The CDR3 sequence is 14 residues long. Germline CDR1 reads SGHDT; CDR2 reads YYEEEE. This CDR3 reads CASSFGTSYNEQFF. DNA of the CDR3: TGTGCCAGCAGCTTTGGGACCTCCTACAATGAGCAGTTCTTC.

There are a few counts of this clone. This sequence joins TRBV15 and TRBJ1-1; D unclear. V lost 2 bases to trimming and J lost 1 base, with 11 bases between them. Per the germline V gene, CDR1 is LNHNV and CDR2 is YYDKDF (reference sequence). CDR3 length: 15 amino acids. The CDR3: CATSRKRPGNTEAFF. The CDR3 DNA sequence: TGTGCCACCAGCAGAAAGAGGCCGGGGAACACTGAAGCTTTCTTT.

The chain joins TRBV7-9 to TRBJ2-2; TRBD2 is a possible D gene (5 bases). Germline assignment: CDR1 SEHNR and CDR2 FQNEAQ (reference sequence). The CDR3 spans 15 residues. The ends were cut back, 0 bases at V and 3 bases at J, with 8 bases in the middle. CDR3 DNA sequence: TGTGCCAGCAGCTTAGCAGGACTGCACACCGGGGAGCTGTTTTTT. Translating it yields CASSLAGLHTGELFF.

J is TRBJ2-2 and V is TRBV18; D not resolved. V dropped 5 bases and J dropped 6 bases, with 7 bases sitting between them. CDR3 length: 12 residues. Germline V lookup: CDR1 KGHSH, CDR2 LQKENI. This chain's CDR3 is CASSFGAGELFF. The CDR3 DNA reads as TGTGCCAGCTCATTTGGTGCCGGGGAGCTGTTTTTT.

The rearrangement uses TRBV6-5 and TRBJ1-2; 8 nucleotides line up with TRBD1. With 4 bases clipped from V and 1 base from J, the junction kept 2 bases outside the gene matches. The CDR3 covers 14 residues. The V gene's germline CDR1 is MNHEY and CDR2 SVGAGI. CDR3: CASSWDRSNYGYTF. CDR3 bases: TGTGCCAGCAGTTGGGACAGGAGTAACTATGGCTACACCTTC.

This chain joins TRBV5-1 and TRBJ1-5; D is unresolved. The V end lost 0 bases, the J end lost 0 bases, and 10 bases lay between the germline ends. The CDR3 has 16 residues. The germline gives CDR1 SGHRS, CDR2 YFSETQ. Here the CDR3 reads CASSLAGRDSNQPQHF. The CDR3 DNA is TGCGCCAGCAGCTTGGCCGGAAGGGATAGCAATCAGCCCCAGCATTTT.

This clone was recorded only once. The chain recombines TRBV7-6 with TRBJ2-1, with unresolved D. Trimming stripped 4 bases from V and 6 bases from J, with 10 bases between. CDR3 size: 13 residues. Per the germline V gene, CDR1 is SGHVS and CDR2 is FNYEAQ. The CDR3 sequence is CASSYGPGNEQFF. CDR3 nucleotide sequence: TGTGCCAGCAGCTACGGACCTGGCAATGAGCAGTTCTTC.

J is TRBJ2-1 and V is TRBV6-5; D perhaps matches TRBD2 (6 bases). The V and J ends lost 7 bases and 8 bases respectively, with 15 bases between them. There are 13 residues in the CDR3. Germline V CDR1 and CDR2: MNHEY, SVGAGI. CDR3 sequence reads: CASTRWGVDEQFF. The CDR3 DNA sequence: TGTGCCAGCACCCGTTGGGGGGTCGATGAGCAGTTCTTC.